This is a list of T cell receptor beta chains from one sample in a study of blood T cell repertoires in COVID-19. The repertoire was sequenced with immunoSEQ multiplex PCR; TCRdb's copy has only in-frame clones and lacks some. This table holds around 250,000 clones, 84% found once. Sequencing was done on a sample of peripheral blood. The receptors come from a woman between 40 and 55 years old who had recovered from COVID-19. CDR3s include the opening cysteine and the closing phenylalanine or tryptophan. D genes are given only for firm matches. Expanded clones get a size class; other rows say once, few or many, or leave the size out.

j_call | d_call | clone_size | v_call | cdr3_nt | cdr3_aa
TRBJ1-2 | . | . | TRBV5-5 | TGTGCCAGCAGCTCTGCGGGGCGTTCCGTAATGTGGGGCTACACCTTC | CASSSAGRSVMWGYTF
TRBJ1-2 | . | . | TRBV5-4 | TGTGCCAGCAGCTTGGTGGGGGAGGGACCATATGGCTACACCTTC | CASSLVGEGPYGYTF
TRBJ2-3 | . | . | TRBV9 | TGTGCCAGCAGCGTAGTCAGCGCAGATACGCAGTATTTT | CASSVVSADTQYF
TRBJ1-1 | . | . | TRBV7-9 | TGTGCCAGCAGCTCACTCGAAAACACTGAAGCTTTCTTT | CASSSLENTEAFF
TRBJ1-1 | . | . | TRBV5-1 | TGCGCCAGCAGCTTGGCGTCCGGCCCAGGGGCCACTGAAGCTTTCTTT | CASSLASGPGATEAFF
TRBJ2-1 | . | once | TRBV19 | TGTGCCAGTAGTACCCACATCCTGACAGGTAATGAGCAGTTCTTC | CASSTHILTGNEQFF
TRBJ2-3 | . | . | TRBV5-1 | TGCGCCAGCAGTTATACAGATACGCAGTATTTT | CASSYTDTQYF
TRBJ1-4 | TRBD1 | . | TRBV6-5 | TGTGCCAGCAGTCACTCGGGACAGATTAATGAAAAACTGTTTTTT | CASSHSGQINEKLFF
TRBJ2-7 | . | once | TRBV7-6 | TGTGCCAGCAGCTTAGCCTGGGGCGTAGGGGGACGAACCCCCTACGAGCAGTACTTC | CASSLAWGVGGRTPYEQYF
TRBJ1-1 | . | few | TRBV6-5 | TGTGCCAGCAGTTACTACAGGGAGAACACTGAAGCTTTCTTT | CASSYYRENTEAFF
TRBJ2-5 | . | . | TRBV6-5 | TGTGCCAGCAGCCGCCAAGAGACCCAGTACTTC | CASSRQETQYF
TRBJ2-6 | . | . | TRBV28 | TGTGCCAGCAGTGTCCATGGGGCCAACGTCCTGACTTTC | CASSVHGANVLTF
TRBJ1-1 | TRBD1 | . | TRBV28 | TGTGCCAGCGATTCGGGACAGGTTACCACTGAAGCTTTCTTT | CASDSGQVTTEAFF
TRBJ1-2 | TRBD1 | . | TRBV5-4 | TGTGCCAGCAACTCCGGACAGGGGGCCTTTGGCTACACCTTC | CASNSGQGAFGYTF
TRBJ1-5 | . | . | TRBV3-1/TRBV3-2 | TGTGCCAGCAGCCAAGCCGCAGGGACAAATCAGCCCCAGCATTTT | CASSQAAGTNQPQHF
TRBJ1-1 | . | . | TRBV2 | TGTGCCAGCAGTGCCAGGGAAGGCACTGAAGCTTTCTTT | CASSAREGTEAFF
TRBJ2-5 | . | . | TRBV10-3 | TGTGCCATCAGTGGGCCAGGGTCCCGGGAGACCCAGTACTTC | CAISGPGSRETQYF
TRBJ2-1 | TRBD1 | . | TRBV5-5 | TGTGCCAGCAGCTTGACCGGGACAGGGGCATACAATGAGCAGTTCTTC | CASSLTGTGAYNEQFF
TRBJ2-1 | TRBD2 | . | TRBV7-2 | TGTGCCAGCAGCGACCAAAGGACTAGCGGGGGGGTTGAGCAGTTCTTC | CASSDQRTSGGVEQFF
TRBJ2-3 | . | . | TRBV7-2 | TGTGCCAGCAGCGCGGGACAGACCACAGATACGCAGTATTTT | CASSAGQTTDTQYF
TRBJ2-3 | TRBD2 | . | TRBV3-1/TRBV3-2 | TGTGCCAGCAGCCAAAGCGGGGGGGCCAGAGATACGCAGTATTTT | CASSQSGGARDTQYF
TRBJ1-6 | . | . | TRBV28 | TGTGCCAGCTCCCTTCTTAATTCACCCCTCCACTTT | CASSLLNSPLHF
TRBJ1-6 | . | few | TRBV7-6 | TGTGCCAGCAGGCAAGCACGGGGGGGACCCATCTATAATTCACCCCTCCACTTT | CASRQARGGPIYNSPLHF
TRBJ1-2 | . | . | TRBV18 | TGTGCCAGCTCAAGCGGACAGATCTATGGCTACACCTTC | CASSSGQIYGYTF
TRBJ1-6 | . | . | TRBV19 | TGTGCCAGTAGCACAGGGAATTCACCCCTCCACTTT | CASSTGNSPLHF
TRBJ2-7 | . | . | TRBV30 | TGTGCCTGGAGTGTAGGGGTGACCTACGAGCAGTACTTC | CAWSVGVTYEQYF
TRBJ1-6 | . | . | TRBV6-1 | TGTGCCAGCAGTGAACAGGGCTCTTCACCCCTCCACTTT | CASSEQGSSPLHF
TRBJ1-4 | TRBD1 | . | TRBV5-6 | TGTGCCAGCAGCGCTCCGGGACAGAAAGATGAAAAACTGTTTTTT | CASSAPGQKDEKLFF
TRBJ2-5 | TRBD1 | . | TRBV5-1 | TGCGCCACCCGGGACAGCCAAGAGACCCAGTACTTC | CATRDSQETQYF
TRBJ2-7 | TRBD2 | once | TRBV27 | TGTGCCAGCAGTTCCCGACTAGCGGGGGGAAGGGCGTACGAGCAGTACTTC | CASSSRLAGGRAYEQYF
TRBJ2-1 | . | once | TRBV18 | TGTGCCAGCTCACCACAGGGGGATTACAATGAGCAGTTCTTC | CASSPQGDYNEQFF
TRBJ2-2 | TRBD1 | . | TRBV2 | TGTGCCAGCAGCTGGACAGGGAATGTAGCCGGGGAGCTGTTTTTT | CASSWTGNVAGELFF
TRBJ2-3 | TRBD1 | . | TRBV29-1 | TGCAGCGTAGAGGTCCGGGACAGGGGGCACATAGATACGCAGTATTTT | CSVEVRDRGHIDTQYF
TRBJ1-1 | . | . | TRBV6-2/TRBV6-3 | TGTGCCAGCAGTTACATCCAGGGGTCCCCTGAAGCTTTCTTT | CASSYIQGSPEAFF
TRBJ2-2 | . | . | TRBV24-1 | TGTGCCACCAGTGATAGGGGACATAACACCGGGGAGCTGTTTTTT | CATSDRGHNTGELFF
TRBJ2-2 | TRBD2 | . | TRBV5-1 | TGCGCCAGCAGCACTAGCGGGGGCGCGACCGGGGAGCTGTTTTTT | CASSTSGGATGELFF
TRBJ2-7 | . | . | TRBV7-2 | TGTGCCAGCAGCATGTATTACGAGCAGTACTTC | CASSMYYEQYF
TRBJ1-4 | . | . | TRBV5-1 | TGCGCCAGCAGCTTCGAGTACCTAAATGAAAAACTGTTTTTT | CASSFEYLNEKLFF
TRBJ2-1 | . | . | TRBV11-3 | TGTGCCAGCAGCTTAATCGCGGGGGCGTACAATGAGCAGTTCTTC | CASSLIAGAYNEQFF
TRBJ2-7 | TRBD1 | . | TRBV27 | TGTGCCAGCAGTTTCTCGACAGGGTCCTACTCCTACGAGCAGTACTTC | CASSFSTGSYSYEQYF
TRBJ1-2 | . | . | TRBV7-9 | TGTGCCAGCAGCTTAGGGTTGGCAGGGGCTAACTATGGCTACACCTTC | CASSLGLAGANYGYTF
TRBJ1-2 | TRBD1 | . | TRBV5-1 | TGCGCCAGCAGCTTTGGCGCCAATCCGGGACAGGGAAATGGCTACACCTTC | CASSFGANPGQGNGYTF
TRBJ2-7 | . | . | TRBV27 | TGTGCCAGCAGTCCCGGGAATAGCGGCCACGAGCAGTACTTC | CASSPGNSGHEQYF
TRBJ1-1 | TRBD1 | . | TRBV5-6 | TGTGCCAGCAGCTGGCCCGGGACAGACGCTGAAGCTTTCTTT | CASSWPGTDAEAFF
TRBJ1-3 | . | . | TRBV7-6 | TGTGCCAGCCTGAGGAGGAACACCATATATTTT | CASLRRNTIYF
TRBJ1-5 | TRBD1 | few | TRBV19 | TGTGCCAGTGAGGACAGGGCGGGTCAGCCCCAGCATTTT | CASEDRAGQPQHF
TRBJ2-1 | . | . | TRBV28 | TGTGCCAGCAGTCCGCAAGGCCAGGGGAATGGTGAGCAGTTCTTC | CASSPQGQGNGEQFF
TRBJ2-5 | TRBD2 | once | TRBV14 | TGTGCCATGACTCACACTAGCGGGGCAGAGACCCAGTACTTC | CAMTHTSGAETQYF
TRBJ1-5 | . | once | TRBV4-2 | TGTGCCAGCAGCCAAGATGTGGCGGGTAATCAGCCCCAGCATTTT | CASSQDVAGNQPQHF
TRBJ1-5 | TRBD1 | . | TRBV7-9 | TGTGCCAGCAGCGAAGGGACAGGCCAACAGCCCCAGCATTTT | CASSEGTGQQPQHF
TRBJ1-1 | TRBD1 | . | TRBV10-3 | TGTGCCATCAGCCAGGGACAGATGAACACTGAAGCTTTCTTT | CAISQGQMNTEAFF
TRBJ1-3 | . | . | TRBV3-1/TRBV3-2 | TGTGCCAGCAGCCTCCATACAGTAGCTGGAAACACCATATATTTT | CASSLHTVAGNTIYF
TRBJ1-2 | . | few | TRBV7-9 | TGTGCCAGCAGCCCCCAGGGCTACACCTTC | CASSPQGYTF
TRBJ2-2 | TRBD2 | few | TRBV7-9 | TGTGCCAGCAGCGCCGGGACTAGCGGGGGTAAGAACACCGGGGAGCTGTTTTTT | CASSAGTSGGKNTGELFF
TRBJ1-5 | . | . | TRBV3-1/TRBV3-2 | TGTGCCAGCAGCCGCTCTGGAGTGGCCCAGCATTTT | CASSRSGVAQHF